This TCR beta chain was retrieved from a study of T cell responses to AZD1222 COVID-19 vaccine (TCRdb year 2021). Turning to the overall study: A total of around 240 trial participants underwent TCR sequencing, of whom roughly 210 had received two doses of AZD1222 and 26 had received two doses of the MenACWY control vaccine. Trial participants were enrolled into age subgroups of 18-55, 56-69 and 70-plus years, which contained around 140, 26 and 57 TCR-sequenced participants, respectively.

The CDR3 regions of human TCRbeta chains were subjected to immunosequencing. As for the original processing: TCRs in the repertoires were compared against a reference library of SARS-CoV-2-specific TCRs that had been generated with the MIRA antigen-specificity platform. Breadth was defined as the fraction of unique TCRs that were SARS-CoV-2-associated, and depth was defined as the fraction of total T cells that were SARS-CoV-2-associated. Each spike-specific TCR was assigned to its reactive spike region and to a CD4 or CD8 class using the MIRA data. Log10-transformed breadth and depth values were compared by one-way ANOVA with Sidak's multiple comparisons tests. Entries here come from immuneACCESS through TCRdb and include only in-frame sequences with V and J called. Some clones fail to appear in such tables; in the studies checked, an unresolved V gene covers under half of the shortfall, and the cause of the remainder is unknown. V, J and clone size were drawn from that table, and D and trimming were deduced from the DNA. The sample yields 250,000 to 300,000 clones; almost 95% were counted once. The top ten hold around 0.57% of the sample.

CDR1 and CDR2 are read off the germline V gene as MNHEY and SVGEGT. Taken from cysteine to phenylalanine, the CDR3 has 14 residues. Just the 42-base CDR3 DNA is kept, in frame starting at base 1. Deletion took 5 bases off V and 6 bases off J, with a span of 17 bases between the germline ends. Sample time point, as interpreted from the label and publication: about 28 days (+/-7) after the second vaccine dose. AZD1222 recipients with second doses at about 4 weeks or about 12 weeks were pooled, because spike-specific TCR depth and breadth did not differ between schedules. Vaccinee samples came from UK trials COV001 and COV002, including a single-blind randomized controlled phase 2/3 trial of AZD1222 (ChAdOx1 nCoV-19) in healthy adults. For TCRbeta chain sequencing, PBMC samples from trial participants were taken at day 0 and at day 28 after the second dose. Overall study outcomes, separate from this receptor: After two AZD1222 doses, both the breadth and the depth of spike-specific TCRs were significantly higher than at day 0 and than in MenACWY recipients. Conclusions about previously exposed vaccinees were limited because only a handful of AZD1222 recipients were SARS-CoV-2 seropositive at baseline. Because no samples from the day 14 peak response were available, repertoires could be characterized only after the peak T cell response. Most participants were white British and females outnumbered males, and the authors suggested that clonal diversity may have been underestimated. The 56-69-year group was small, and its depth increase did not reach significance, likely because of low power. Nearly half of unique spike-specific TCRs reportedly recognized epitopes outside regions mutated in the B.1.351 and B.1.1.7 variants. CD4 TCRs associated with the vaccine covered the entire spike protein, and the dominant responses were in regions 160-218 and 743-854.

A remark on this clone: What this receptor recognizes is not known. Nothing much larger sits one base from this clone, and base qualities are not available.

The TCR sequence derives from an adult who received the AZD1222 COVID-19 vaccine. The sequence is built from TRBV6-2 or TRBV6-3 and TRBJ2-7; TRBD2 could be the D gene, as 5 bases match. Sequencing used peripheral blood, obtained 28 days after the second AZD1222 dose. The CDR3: CASSNSGLAGEQYF. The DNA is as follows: TGTGCCAGCAGTAACAGCGGATTGGCGGGCGAGCAGTACTTC.